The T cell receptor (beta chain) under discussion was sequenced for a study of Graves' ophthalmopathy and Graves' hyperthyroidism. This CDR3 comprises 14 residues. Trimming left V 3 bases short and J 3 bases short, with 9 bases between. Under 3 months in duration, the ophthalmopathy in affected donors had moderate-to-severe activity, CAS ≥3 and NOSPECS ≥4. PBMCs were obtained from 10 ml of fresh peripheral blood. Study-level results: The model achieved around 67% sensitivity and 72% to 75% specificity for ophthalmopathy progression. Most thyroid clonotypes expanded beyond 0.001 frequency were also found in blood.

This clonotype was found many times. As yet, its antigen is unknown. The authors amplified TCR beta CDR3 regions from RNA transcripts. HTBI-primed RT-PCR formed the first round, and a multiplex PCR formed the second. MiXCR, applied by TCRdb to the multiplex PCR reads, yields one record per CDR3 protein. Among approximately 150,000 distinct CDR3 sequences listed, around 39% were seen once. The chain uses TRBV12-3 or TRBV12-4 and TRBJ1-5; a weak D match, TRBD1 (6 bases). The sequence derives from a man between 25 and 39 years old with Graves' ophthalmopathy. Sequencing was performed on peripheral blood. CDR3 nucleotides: TGTGCCAGCAGTTTCCAGGGGATCAATCAGCCCCAGCATTTT. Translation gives CASSFQGINQPQHF.